The entry below describes one T cell receptor beta chain. Its cognate antigen is unknown. Sampled while nominally healthy, donors likely had unrecorded immune exposures. PCR primers comprised 60 Vbeta and 13 Jbeta primers. Clones were sequenced by immunoSEQ multiplex PCR, and TCRdb holds only the in-frame ones, with some missing. The sample shows 130,000 or so clones, 76% of them seen only once. This entry is derived from a study of cytomegalovirus exposure and HLA in healthy donors. Study overall: Membership in the Caucasian-associated ancestry cluster was found for around 81% of about 430 genotyped donors. The study's findings and limits: Accounts indicate the classifier identified cytomegalovirus status with strong specificity and sensitivity.

The CDR3 contains 14 residues. Looked up from germline, CDR1 is SGHAT and CDR2 is FQDESV (reference sequence). Trimming cost V 1 base and J 5 bases; bases outside gene matches: 4. V usage is TRBV11-1 and J usage is TRBJ2-5; 7 positions agree with TRBD1. This receptor was identified in a man between 35 and 55 years old in good health and CMV-seronegative. The sequencing input was PBMCs. The CDR3 protein is CASSLVQGMETQYF. CDR3 coding DNA: TGTGCCAGCAGCTTAGTACAGGGGATGGAGACCCAGTACTTC.